This TCR beta chain came from a study of blood T cell repertoires in COVID-19. Sequencing was performed with immunoSEQ multiplex PCR; in TCRdb, only in-frame clones are kept and a portion is missing. The data hold 170,000 or so clones, with 60% to 80% observed a single time. CDR3 size: 15 residues. The V gene's germline CDR1 is SGDLS and CDR2 YYNGEE. Trimming cost V 2 bases and J 0 bases, with 8 bases left between them. The sequencing sample was made of PBMCs or T cells enriched from blood (not recorded which). The gene calls are TRBV9 and TRBJ1-4, with D perhaps matching TRBD1 (5 bases). The source of this sequence is a woman aged 45-65 years who had recovered from COVID-19. The CDR3 sequence is CASSVQGTTNEKLFF. The CDR3 DNA reads as TGTGCCAGCAGCGTCCAGGGTACAACTAATGAAAAACTGTTTTTT. The full variable domain, rest sourced from reference TRBV9 and TRBJ1-4, is DSGVTQTPKHLITATGQRVTLRCSPRSGDLSVYWYQQSLDQGLQFLIQYYNGEERAKGNILERFSAQQFPDLHSELNLSSLELGDSALYFCASSVQGTTNEKLFFGSGTQLSVL.